These 26 T cell receptor beta chains originate from one sample sequenced in a study of blood T cell repertoires in COVID-19. The repertoire was sequenced with immunoSEQ multiplex PCR; TCRdb's copy has only in-frame clones and lacks some. The data contain some 150,000 clones, 84% of them seen just once; the ten biggest clones take up roughly 6.8%. The sample comprised peripheral blood. These receptors came from a woman between 45 and 65 years old in a cohort sampled during active or convalescent COVID-19.

This chain links TRBV5-4 with TRBJ2-5, with 8 bases lining up with TRBD2. Germline trimming cut 4 bases from V and 5 bases from J; bases unmatched to any gene: 10. The CDR3 is made up of 15 amino acids. Germline CDR1 SGHNT, CDR2 YYREEE (reference sequence). This CDR3 is CASSLRLAGSETQYF. CDR3 bases: TGTGCCAGCAGCCTCAGATTAGCGGGGTCTGAGACCCAGTACTTC.

The CDR3 region is CASSHETSGNEQFF. Here the CDR3 DNA reads TGTGCCAGCAGCCATGAGACTAGCGGCAATGAGCAGTTCTTC. The chain combines TRBV3-1 (or the pseudogene TRBV3-2) with TRBJ2-1; TRBD2 matches at 9 bases. Germline V gene data show CDR1 as LGHDT and CDR2 as YNNKEL (reference sequence). Unmatched junction bases numbered 3, after V lost 3 bases and J lost 6 bases. CDR3 length: 14 residues.

V gene TRBV10-2 combines with J gene TRBJ1-6; 7 nucleotides align to TRBD1. This CDR3 has 16 amino acids. Germline loops: CDR1 WSHSY, CDR2 SAAADI. The trim removed 3 bases at V and 9 bases at J, leaving 11 bases unmatched. This chain's CDR3 is CASSDRPGGLISPLHF. The CDR3 DNA follows: TGCGCCAGCAGTGATCGCCCAGGGGGGTTGATTTCACCCCTCCACTTT.

The V call is TRBV19, the J call TRBJ1-2; D is unresolved. The CDR3 is 15 amino acids. Looked up from germline, CDR1 is LNHDA and CDR2 is SQIVND (reference sequence). V was shortened by 8 bases and J by 8 bases, with 24 bases between the two germline ends. DNA of the CDR3: TGTGCCAGTGCCCCAGCACCTGATCGACTTCTCGGCTACACCTTC. Amino acids: CASAPAPDRLLGYTF.

V and J are TRBV11-3 and TRBJ2-7; D possibly corresponds to TRBD1 (5 bases). V lost 4 bases and J lost 3, with 10 bases in between. Germline-derived CDR1 and CDR2 are SGHNT and YENEEA. The CDR3 spans 13 residues. This CDR3 reads CASSSGSHYEQYF. CDR3 coding DNA: TGTGCCAGCAGCTCAGGGTCCCACTACGAGCAGTACTTC.

The chain employs TRBV7-2 and TRBJ1-2, with TRBD1 identical over 9 bases. The CDR3 covers 15 residues. The germline gives CDR1 SGHTA, CDR2 FQGNSA. Germline trimming cut 6 bases from V and 8 bases from J; bases unmatched to any gene: 13. This chain's CDR3 is CASSWTGVRIQGYTF. DNA for the CDR3: TGTGCCAGCAGTTGGACAGGGGTTAGAATTCAGGGCTACACCTTC.

This sequence joins TRBV29-1 and TRBJ1-1; 7 nucleotides agree with TRBD1. The junction had 11 bases not matched to a gene; V was cut back by 1 base and J by 9 bases. The V gene's germline CDR1 is SQVTM and CDR2 ANQGSEA. This CDR3 is built from 14 residues. CDR3 bases: TGCAGCGTTGAAGTGCAACTGAGGGGACAGCAAGCTTTCTTT. It is translated as CSVEVQLRGQQAFF.

The chain uses TRBV5-1 and TRBJ1-4; no reliable D call. CDR1 is SGHRS, CDR2 YFSETQ, per germline. This CDR3 is built from 14 residues. Trimming cost V 2 bases and J 8 bases, with 13 bases left between them. CDR3: CASSLGGSGEKLFF. Here the CDR3 DNA reads TGCGCCAGCAGCTTAGGAGGGAGTGGGGAAAAACTGTTTTTT.

CDR3 residues: CASSLESGANQPQHF. The CDR3 DNA is TGCGCCAGCAGCTTGGAGAGCGGCGCAAATCAGCCCCAGCATTTT. The chain has TRBV5-1 and TRBJ1-5; D is ambiguous. Trimming left V 0 bases short and J 4 bases short, with 11 bases between. This CDR3 contains 15 residues. Looked up from germline, CDR1 is SGHRS and CDR2 is YFSETQ.

J is TRBJ2-7 and V is TRBV27; the match to TRBD1 covers 7 bases. The trim removed 5 bases at V and 2 bases at J, leaving 3 bases unmatched. From germline, CDR1 is MNHEY and CDR2 SMNVEV (reference sequence). The CDR3 contains 13 residues. The CDR3: CASSHGQAYEQYF. The CDR3 bases are TGTGCCAGCAGTCACGGACAGGCCTACGAGCAGTACTTC.

The chain is built from TRBV7-9 and TRBJ1-1, with D possibly matching TRBD1 (5 bases). The V end lost 0 bases, the J end lost 4 bases, and 12 bases lay between the germline ends. This CDR3 has 15 residues. Germline V gene lookup returns CDR1 SEHNR and CDR2 FQNEAQ (reference sequence). The chain's CDR3 is CASSLAGGGATEAFF. The DNA of the CDR3 is TGTGCCAGCAGCTTAGCGGGGGGAGGGGCCACTGAAGCTTTCTTT.

The rearrangement uses TRBV7-2 and TRBJ2-7; the D is unclear. The CDR3 extends over 15 amino acids. Germline CDR1 and CDR2: SGHTA and FQGNSA. V was trimmed by 3 bases and J by 2 bases, leaving 14 bases between them. The CDR3 nucleotides read TGTGCCAGCAGCTTCCAGCAGGCGACGACCTACGAGCAGTACTTC. This gives the protein CASSFQQATTYEQYF. Drawing the rest from reference TRBV7-2 and TRBJ2-7, the complete variable domain is GAGVSQSPSNKVTEKGKDVELRCDPISGHTALYWYRQSLGQGLEFLIYFQGNSAPDKSGLPSDRFSAERTGGSVSTLTIQRTQQEDSAVYLCASSFQQATTYEQYFGPGTRLTVT.

The genes are TRBV9 and TRBJ1-2; maybe TRBD1 (5 bases). The germline CDR1 and CDR2 sequences are SGDLS and YYNGEE. Trimming cost V 0 bases and J 2 bases, with 11 bases left between them. The length of the CDR3 is 15 residues. The CDR3 DNA reads as TGTGCCAGCAGCGTAGACGCGGGGACGAACTATGGCTACACCTTC. Translation gives CASSVDAGTNYGYTF.

The CDR3 reads CASSYQVKGNTIYF. As DNA, the CDR3 is TGTGCCAGCAGCTATCAAGTTAAGGGAAACACCATATATTTT. The rearrangement links TRBV6-6 to TRBJ1-3; no clear D gene. The CDR3 is made up of 14 amino acids. With 6 bases removed from V and 4 bases from J, the gap between germline ends came to 13 bases. Germline V gives CDR1 MNHNY, CDR2 SVGAGI (reference sequence).

The rearrangement uses TRBV2 and TRBJ1-6; maybe TRBD1 (6 bases). This CDR3 has 13 residues. The V gene lost 8 bases and the J gene lost 7 bases, with 12 bases spanning the gap. Per germline, CDR1 SNHLY and CDR2 FYNNEI. The CDR3 DNA reads TGTGCCAGCCACAGGGCAGCAAATTCACCCCTCCACTTT. Encoded protein: CASHRAANSPLHF.

This clone was seen once. The V call is TRBV7-3, the J call TRBJ1-2; D is unclear. The CDR3 has 13 residues. CDR1 and CDR2 (germline): SGHTA, FQGTGA. V lost 0 bases and J lost 8, with 10 bases in between. CDR3 coding DNA: TGTGCCAGCAGCTTAACGCCGGGGAGCGGCTACACCTTC. Its protein is CASSLTPGSGYTF.

This chain links TRBV24-1 with TRBJ2-3; 7 bases fit TRBD2. The CDR3 contains 13 residues. The germline V gene has CDR1 KGHDR and CDR2 SFDVKD. The ends lost 10 bases at V and 6 bases at J; junction bases unmatched: 9. The CDR3 DNA reads TGTGCCACGCGGGAGAGCGTCGTCGATACGCAGTATTTT. Translation gives CATRESVVDTQYF.

This clone was observed a few times. The chain combines TRBV30 with TRBJ1-2, with TRBD1 identical over 7 bases. The CDR3 has 14 amino acids. Germline trimming cut 5 bases from V and 6 bases from J; bases unmatched to any gene: 12. Germline CDR1 and CDR2: GTSNPN and SVGIG (reference sequence). CDR3 sequence reads: CAWATGLVRDGYTF. DNA for the CDR3: TGTGCCTGGGCGACAGGGCTGGTACGGGATGGCTACACCTTC.

The chain joins TRBV7-8 to TRBJ2-4; 8 nucleotides match TRBD2. Germline trimming cut 3 bases from V and 0 bases from J; bases unmatched to any gene: 13. Germline CDR1 and CDR2: SGHVS and FQNEAQ. The CDR3 sequence is 19 residues long. The CDR3 region is CASSFPGLGTPLAKNIQYF. The DNA of the CDR3 is TGTGCCAGCAGCTTCCCGGGACTAGGTACCCCTCTAGCCAAAAACATTCAGTACTTC.

This clone was recorded once. This rearrangement joins TRBV5-1 to TRBJ1-1; a possible D gene is TRBD1 (6 bases). This CDR3 has 15 residues. CDR1 is SGHRS and CDR2 is YFSETQ in the germline V gene. The V end lost 1 base, the J end lost 3 bases, and 13 bases lay between the germline ends. The DNA of the CDR3 is TGCGCCAGCAGCTTGACTGTACAGGGTGACACTGAAGCTTTCTTT. It translates to CASSLTVQGDTEAFF.

In nucleotides, the CDR3 is TGTGCCAGCAGTGAAGGGACAGACAATTCACCCCTCCACTTT. Translation: CASSEGTDNSPLHF. The gene calls are TRBV2 and TRBJ1-6; tentatively, D is TRBD1 (6 bases). V shed 1 base and J shed 7 bases, with 8 bases lying between them. CDR1 and CDR2 from the germline V gene are SNHLY and FYNNEI. The CDR3 has 14 amino acids.

The chain employs TRBV5-1 and TRBJ2-4, with 15 bases matching TRBD2. Germline assignment: CDR1 SGHRS and CDR2 YFSETQ. This CDR3 comprises 17 residues. The ends lost 3 bases at V and 4 bases at J; junction bases unmatched: 5. As DNA, the CDR3 is TGCGCCAGCAGCTCAGGGACTAGCGGGGGGACAAAAAACATTCAGTACTTC. Its protein is CASSSGTSGGTKNIQYF.

The sample holds one count of this clone. One base away lies a much larger clone, so this may be a sequencing read error. The chain recombines TRBV27 with TRBJ1-5; tentative D call: TRBD1 (6 bases). Trimming removed 6 bases from V and 0 bases from J, with 6 bases in between. The CDR3 is 13 amino acids. Germline V gene data show CDR1 as MNHEY and CDR2 as SMNVEV (reference sequence). CDR3 bases: TGTGCCAGCAGGGGACATAGCAATCAGCCCCAGCATTTT. This sequence encodes CASRGHSNQPQHF.

The chain is built from TRBV19 and TRBJ2-5; maybe TRBD2 (5 bases). CDR1 LNHDA and CDR2 SQIVND come from the germline V gene (reference sequence). V was shortened by 5 bases and J by 8 bases, with 18 bases between the two germline ends. This CDR3 contains 14 residues. CDR3: CASSPRTGSGTQYF. The DNA for the CDR3 is TGTGCCAGTAGTCCCAGGACGGGATCGGGAACCCAGTACTTC.

The rearrangement joins TRBV7-9 to TRBJ2-7, with D maybe TRBD1 (6 bases). This CDR3 has 14 amino acids. Germline-derived CDR1 and CDR2 are SEHNR and FQNEAQ (reference sequence). V lost 1 base, J lost 3 bases, and 10 bases lay in between. The CDR3 here is CASSLVGANYEQYF. In nucleotides, the CDR3 is TGTGCCAGCAGCTTAGTGGGGGCTAACTACGAGCAGTACTTC.

The gene calls are TRBV25-1 and TRBJ1-2; TRBD1 matches at 8 bases. This CDR3 is 11 amino acids long. In germline, CDR1 is MGHDK, CDR2 SYGVNS. Germline trimming cut 8 bases from V and 7 bases from J; bases unmatched to any gene: 3. The CDR3 DNA follows: TGTGCCAGCTCGGGACAGGTTGGCTACACCTTC. Residues: CASSGQVGYTF.